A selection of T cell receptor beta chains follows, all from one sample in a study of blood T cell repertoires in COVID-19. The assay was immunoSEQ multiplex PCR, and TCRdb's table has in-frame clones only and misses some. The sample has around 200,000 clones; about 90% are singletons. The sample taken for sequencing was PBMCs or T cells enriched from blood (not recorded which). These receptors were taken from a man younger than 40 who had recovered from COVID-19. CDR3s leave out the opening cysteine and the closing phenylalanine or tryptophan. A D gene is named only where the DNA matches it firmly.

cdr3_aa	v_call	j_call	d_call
ASSQSAGGSNQPQH	TRBV23-1	TRBJ1-5	.
ASSEGEGGSPLH	TRBV6-1	TRBJ1-6	.
ASSQGTSGGQF	TRBV3-1/TRBV3-2	TRBJ2-1	TRBD2
ASSITATSTYGYT	TRBV19	TRBJ1-2	.
ASSYRPGTVNTEAF	TRBV27	TRBJ1-1	TRBD1
ASSLPNYGYT	TRBV28	TRBJ1-2	.
ASSFGGFGSYEQY	TRBV11-2	TRBJ2-7	.
ASSYSIGQDGYT	TRBV6-2/TRBV6-3	TRBJ1-2	.
ASSRTYSTDTQY	TRBV5-1	TRBJ2-3	.
ASSWTRTGTNSPLH	TRBV6-5	TRBJ1-6	TRBD1
ASSIKQGYTEAF	TRBV19	TRBJ1-1	TRBD1
ASSSPGTYEQY	TRBV11-2	TRBJ2-7	.
ASSEIPGFSNYEQY	TRBV6-1	TRBJ2-7	.
AWGTAATEAF	TRBV30	TRBJ1-1	TRBD1
ASSPRGGARYTEAF	TRBV25-1	TRBJ1-1	.
ATSGDWSSYEQY	TRBV15	TRBJ2-7	.
ASSYSAVNNEQF	TRBV6-5	TRBJ2-1	.
ASLAPTDLNEQY	TRBV2	TRBJ2-7	.
ASSERTGNSPLH	TRBV6-1	TRBJ1-6	.
ASSQQLAGVDEQF	TRBV14	TRBJ2-1	TRBD2
ASSDLGLANEQF	TRBV6-1	TRBJ2-1	TRBD2
ASSNIADSSTDTQY	TRBV7-2	TRBJ2-3	.
ASSLTSVAYEQY	TRBV27	TRBJ2-7	TRBD2
ASTPTTSGAYEQY	TRBV7-8	TRBJ2-7	TRBD2
ASSLQGPRGYT	TRBV5-6	TRBJ1-2	.
AWSPTDTQY	TRBV30	TRBJ2-3	.